The 7 T cell receptor beta chains reported below all come from one sample, sequenced in a study of shared clonotypes between healthy human individuals. Sequencing used immunoSEQ multiplex PCR; TCRdb keeps in-frame clones, though not all of them. The repertoire holds fewer than 400,000 clones, approximately 79% seen once, with approximately 10% in the top ten. Specimen: memory CD4+ T cells sorted from blood. Subset defined: CD45RA-negative fraction. These receptors were obtained from a man aged 30-40 years in good health.

Only a few counts were recorded for this clone. The chain joins TRBV19 to TRBJ1-2; 8 bases line up with TRBD1. Germline CDR1 is LNHDA and CDR2 is SQIVND (reference sequence). Unmatched junction bases numbered 5, after V lost 3 bases and J lost 5 bases. The CDR3 extends over 14 amino acids. Here the CDR3 DNA reads TGTGCCAGTAGTATGCAGGGGGCGTCGTATGGCTACACCTTC. Protein: CASSMQGASYGYTF.

The rearrangement links TRBV10-3 to TRBJ1-5; D not resolved. V was shortened by 0 bases and J by 7 bases, with 10 bases between the two germline ends. CDR3 length: 14 amino acids. CDR1 ENHRY and CDR2 SYGVKD come from the germline V gene. This chain's CDR3 is CAISESTVGQPQHF. CDR3 in DNA: TGTGCCATCAGTGAGTCAACGGTGGGGCAGCCCCAGCATTTT.

The chain recombines TRBV7-3 with TRBJ2-2; D gene uncertain. This CDR3 has 14 residues. Trimming stripped 2 bases from V and 1 base from J, with 5 bases between. CDR1 and CDR2 (germline): SGHTA, FQGTGA. CDR3 amino acids: CASSLRWNTGELFF. As DNA, the CDR3 is TGTGCCAGCAGCTTACGTTGGAACACCGGGGAGCTGTTTTTT.

This clone was observed a handful of times. V gene TRBV2 combines with J gene TRBJ2-3; D unresolved. The germline CDR1 and CDR2 sequences are SNHLY and FYNNEI. V lost 5 bases and J 6 bases, leaving 3 bases between the germline ends. This CDR3 contains 10 residues. Written as DNA, the CDR3 is TGTGCCAGCAGTTTCGATACGCAGTATTTT. Protein product: CASSFDTQYF.

V usage is TRBV5-4 and J usage is TRBJ1-4; 8 nucleotides agree with TRBD1. The CDR3 contains 17 residues. From germline, CDR1 is SGHNT and CDR2 YYREEE (reference sequence). Trimming took 4 bases from V and 6 from J; bases not matched to a gene: 14. DNA of the CDR3: TGTGCCAGCAGCCGGAGGGGTCTTGGGACAGGAGATGAAAAACTGTTTTTT. It yields the protein CASSRRGLGTGDEKLFF.

This chain joins TRBV1 and TRBJ2-6. TRBV1 constitutes a pseudogene. This CDR3 contains 15 residues. This CDR3 is CTSRRAQSRANVLTF. The CDR3, as DNA: TGCACCAGCAGACGGGCACAAAGTCGGGCCAACGTCCTGACTTTC.

Remarks on this clone: Additional DNA sequences in this sample encode the identical CDR3. CDR3 residues: CASSIRPYNEQFF. Here the CDR3 DNA reads TGTGCCAGTAGTATTCGTCCCTACAATGAGCAGTTCTTC. The genes are TRBV19 and TRBJ2-1; D uncertain. Trimming took 3 bases from V and 2 from J, leaving 5 bases between them. This CDR3 has 13 amino acids. Germline CDR1 is LNHDA and CDR2 is SQIVND (reference sequence).